Each of the 7 T cell receptor beta chains below was sequenced from the same sample in a study of beta chain features in type 1 diabetes. Broader study findings: The study found moderately but significantly shorter TCRB CDR3s in all four CD4+ subsets of Type 1 diabetes patients.

cDNA synthesis used the whole RNA isolate, giving expressed TCRB sequences. Profiled with immunoSEQ multiplex PCR; TCRdb holds only in-frame clones, not every one. There are around 280,000 clones in the sample; approximately 15% occur only once, and 0.015% to 0.019% lies in the top ten. For these TCRs, the target antigens are not known. The material sequenced was naive CD4+ T cells from blood. The receptors here all came from a man younger than 35 with type 1 diabetes.

The chain joins TRBV23-1 to TRBJ2-4; D possibly corresponds to TRBD1 (5 bases). TRBV23-1 is treated as an ORF (open reading frame) with a function not yet certain. This CDR3 has 14 residues. V shed 7 bases and J shed 15 bases, with 25 bases lying between them. The chain's CDR3 is CASTPNHQPGRGYF. DNA of the CDR3: TGCGCCAGCACCCCGAACCACCAACCAGGGCGCGGGTACTTC.

This chain uses TRBV10-3 with TRBJ2-3, with 10 nucleotides matching TRBD2. The CDR3 has 14 amino acids. Germline CDR1 is ENHRY and CDR2 is SYGVKD. CDR3 loop: CASQGSGRWNTQYF. The CDR3 region has the DNA TGTGCGAGCCAAGGTAGCGGGAGGTGGAATACGCAGTATTTT.

Only a few counts were recorded for this clone. This sample includes further DNA sequences coding for the same CDR3. The V call is TRBV6-5, the J call TRBJ1-5; D not resolved. Looked up from germline, CDR1 is MNHEY and CDR2 is SVGAGI. The CDR3 length is 13 residues. The germline V and J ends were trimmed by 0 bases and 4 bases, with 4 bases remaining between them. The CDR3 DNA sequence: TGTGCCAGCAGTTACTCCAGGAATCAGCCCCAGCATTTT. It yields the protein CASSYSRNQPQHF.

The V and J genes are TRBV11-2 and TRBJ2-6, with D uncertain. The CDR3 totals 14 residues. CDR1 is SGHAT, CDR2 FQNNGV, per germline. Trimming stripped 5 bases from V and 4 bases from J, with 9 bases between. Written as DNA, the CDR3 is TGTGCCAGCAGCCTACGAATGGGGGCCAACGTCCTGACTTTC. Its translation is CASSLRMGANVLTF.

This clone turned up a few times. The chain joins TRBV7-2 to TRBJ2-7; TRBD2 matches 8 bases. V was pared by 0 bases and J by 6 bases, with 10 bases of the junction left unmatched. In germline, CDR1 is SGHTA, CDR2 FQGNSA. This CDR3 has 16 amino acids. CDR3 DNA sequence: TGTGCCAGCAGCTTAGCATGGGCGGGGGGCCAGTTCGAGCAGTACTTC. Encoded protein: CASSLAWAGGQFEQYF.

This clone was seen more than once but under ten times. The genes are TRBV4-3 and TRBJ2-1; TRBD2 matches 10 bases. J gave up 9 bases and V 2 bases, and 4 bases lay outside the gene matches. CDR1 is LGHNA, CDR2 YSLEER, per germline. The CDR3 runs to 14 residues. CDR3 nucleotide sequence: TGCGCCAGCAGCCAATTAGCGGGGGGTCGTGAGCAGTTCTTC. Encoded protein: CASSQLAGGREQFF.

The sample holds a few counts of this clone. This rearrangement joins TRBV15 to TRBJ2-3; D unclear. The CDR3 extends over 19 amino acids. Germline V gives CDR1 LNHNV, CDR2 YYDKDF (reference sequence). The ends were cut back, 0 bases at V and 0 bases at J, with 19 bases in the middle. The CDR3 DNA follows: TGTGCCACCAGCAGAGACCTATTATCCTACCCCTCTAGCACAGATACGCAGTATTTT. Amino acid sequence: CATSRDLLSYPSSTDTQYF.